The 5 T cell receptor beta chains reported below all come from one sample, sequenced in a study of CD8+ T cells in alopecia areata. Extraction of RNA preceded its reverse transcription into cDNA, which served as the sequencing template. Some clones are missing from TCRdb's copy, which holds only in-frame ones; the method was immunoSEQ multiplex PCR. This table has 150,000 to 200,000 clones, roughly 70% appearing once. Material: CD8+ T cells sorted from blood, obtained at week 0. These TCRs come from a human donor with alopecia areata.

This clone was counted only a few times. The chain employs TRBV30 and TRBJ2-3; 11 bases line up with TRBD2. Germline CDR1 reads GTSNPN; CDR2 reads SVGIG (reference sequence). V was clipped by 4 bases and J by 6 bases; unmatched bases: 9. The CDR3 covers 15 residues. The CDR3 is CAWTGTSGLLDTQYF. In DNA form, the CDR3 reads TGTGCCTGGACCGGGACTAGCGGTTTGTTGGATACGCAGTATTTT.

The V call is TRBV11-1, the J call TRBJ2-7; TRBD1 matches 8 bases. This CDR3 has 15 amino acids. Germline V gives CDR1 SGHAT, CDR2 FQDESV (reference sequence). The ends lost 5 bases at V and 4 bases at J; junction bases unmatched: 10. CDR3 bases: TGTGCCAGCAGCATTCTTACCGGGACAGGTTACGAGCAGTACTTC. Translated: CASSILTGTGYEQYF. The full variable domain, with the rest looked up from reference TRBV11-1 and TRBJ2-7, is EAEVAQSPRYKITEKSQAVAFWCDPISGHATLYWYRQILGQGPELLVQFQDESVVDDSQLPKDRFSAERLKGVDSTLKIQPAELGDSAMYLCASSILTGTGYEQYFGPGTRLTVT.

The chain couples TRBV23-1 to TRBJ2-7; either TRBD1 or TRBD2 may supply D (5 bases each). TRBV23-1 is classed as an ORF, of uncertain function. Trimming removed 2 bases from V and 3 bases from J, with 17 bases in between. CDR3 size: 16 residues. The CDR3 sequence: CASSQNYGKGDYEQYF. In DNA form, the CDR3 reads TGCGCCAGCAGTCAAAATTACGGGAAAGGGGACTACGAGCAGTACTTC.

V gene TRBV2 combines with J gene TRBJ1-5; D remains ambiguous. V shed 7 bases and J shed 0 bases, with 7 bases lying between them. Germline CDR1 reads SNHLY; CDR2 reads FYNNEI. The CDR3 consists of 13 residues. The chain's CDR3 is CASTRYSNQPQHF. Written as DNA, the CDR3 is TGTGCCAGCACGAGATATAGCAATCAGCCCCAGCATTTT.

The gene calls are TRBV6-5 and TRBJ2-2; the D is unclear. The V end lost 6 bases, the J end lost 1 base, and 12 bases lay between the germline ends. CDR1 MNHEY and CDR2 SVGAGI come from the germline V gene. This CDR3 has 15 amino acids. The CDR3 reads CASRPGRRNTGELFF. CDR3 nucleotides: TGTGCCAGCAGACCTGGACGGAGGAACACCGGGGAGCTGTTTTTT.